Presented here are 5 T cell receptor beta chains from one specimen sequenced in a study of chemoradiotherapy in HPV16-positive cancers. Measured with immunoSEQ multiplex PCR; TCRdb has only the in-frame clones, and not every one. The data hold roughly 6,200 clones, with roughly four fifths observed a single time. The sample consisted of tumor tissue, taken from a patient who underwent chemoradiotherapy. These receptors were taken from a human donor with HPV-associated anogenital cancer.

V is TRBV10-3 and J is TRBJ2-5; TRBD1 or TRBD2 may be the D gene (5 bases each). Germline assignment: CDR1 ENHRY and CDR2 SYGVKD. CDR3 length: 13 residues. The V end was cut by 8 bases, the J end by 3 bases, with 13 bases between. The CDR3 region is CAIGDGLEETQYF. As DNA, the CDR3 is TGTGCCATCGGGGACGGATTAGAAGAGACCCAGTACTTC.

The V gene is TRBV5-6, the J gene TRBJ1-2; TRBD1 agrees at 7 bases. This CDR3 spans 16 amino acids. Germline V CDR1 and CDR2: SGHDT, YYEEEE. Trimming took 1 base from V and 4 from J; bases not matched to a gene: 10. CDR3 loop: CASSLWGTGEAYGYTF. The CDR3 DNA reads as TGTGCCAGCAGCTTGTGGGGAACAGGGGAGGCCTATGGCTACACCTTC.

V usage is TRBV21-1 and J usage is TRBJ2-5; the tabulated D call, TRBD1, remains unverified against the DNA. TRBV21-1 is a listed pseudogene. This CDR3 has 15 residues. The CDR3 here is CASSSSRGQEETQYF. The CDR3 nucleotides are TGTGCCAGCAGCAGTAGCAGGGGTCAGGAGGAGACCCAGTACTTC.

The chain uses TRBV10-3 and TRBJ1-2; D gene unclear. The CDR3 runs 12 residues. Trimming removed 2 bases from V and 2 bases from J, with 3 bases in between. In germline, CDR1 is ENHRY, CDR2 SYGVKD. The CDR3 DNA reads TGTGCCATCAGTGAGGGGAACTATGGCTACACCTTC. This sequence encodes CAISEGNYGYTF.

This rearrangement joins TRBV2 to TRBJ1-4; tentative D call: TRBD1 (5 bases). Germline loops: CDR1 SNHLY, CDR2 FYNNEI. Trimming took off 8 bases at V and 4 bases at J, with 11 bases between the two ends. The CDR3 is made up of 13 amino acids. DNA for the CDR3: TGTGCCAGCTATCAGGACAATAATGAAAAACTGTTTTTT. Amino acids: CASYQDNNEKLFF.